This T cell receptor beta chain was sequenced for a study of OX40 agonist ivuxolimab in advanced cancers. People who had autoimmune disease history or systemic immunosuppression were excluded. Germline V gene lookup returns CDR1 MNHEY and CDR2 SVGAGI. CDR3 size: 15 residues. Between the trimmed V and J ends, which lost 3 bases and 0 bases, there was a span of 11 bases. Study-wide results and caveats: The average count of expanded clones was higher among CD8+ T cells than among CD4+.

Comments on this clone: Its target is unknown.

Assay used: immunoSEQ multiplex PCR; TCRdb lists only in-frame clones, some missing. This table holds tens of thousands of clones, 80% to 95% found once. The sequence came from an adult with an advanced solid tumor such as melanoma, head and neck, liver or kidney cancer. The specimen was CD4+ or CD8+ T cells sorted from blood, collected in a trial of the OX40 agonist ivuxolimab. The V and J genes are TRBV6-5 and TRBJ1-2, with no clear D. The CDR3 coding sequence is TGTGCCAGCAGTTATGGCTGGGGAGCTAACTATGGCTACACCTTC. This encodes CASSYGWGANYGYTF.